The 7 T cell receptor beta chains presented below share a single source sample, sequenced in a study of blood T cell repertoires in COVID-19. Clones were read by immunoSEQ multiplex PCR, and TCRdb kept only the in-frame ones, dropping some. The table records some 340,000 clones, less than 85% of them present only once. Sequences were obtained from peripheral blood. The origin of the receptors is a woman aged 18-30 years with acute or convalescent COVID-19.

This clone was seen repeatedly, ten times or more. The V call is TRBV19, the J call TRBJ2-7; tentatively, D is TRBD1 (5 bases). Germline V lookup: CDR1 LNHDA, CDR2 SQIVND (reference sequence). Deletions cut 0 bases from V and 9 bases from J, with 18 bases between. This CDR3 comprises 15 residues. Here the CDR3 reads CASSIDLRQLLGQYF. In DNA, the CDR3 is TGTGCCAGTAGTATAGATCTCCGACAGCTCCTAGGGCAGTACTTC.

The V gene is TRBV19, the J gene TRBJ1-2, with 9 bases identical to TRBD1. This CDR3 contains 15 residues. Germline trimming cut 3 bases from V and 3 bases from J; bases unmatched to any gene: 5. The germline V gene encodes CDR1 LNHDA and CDR2 SQIVND (reference sequence). DNA of the CDR3: TGTGCCAGTAGTATGACCCGGGACAGGGACTATGGCTACACCTTC. Translated, it gives CASSMTRDRDYGYTF.

J is TRBJ2-2 and V is TRBV2; weak D call: TRBD1 (6 bases). The V end was cut by 6 bases, the J end by 4 bases, with 18 bases between. Germline CDR1 and CDR2: SNHLY and FYNNEI. CDR3 length equals 16 residues. The CDR3 sequence: CASRLPPGTPTGELFF. For the CDR3, the DNA is TGTGCCAGCAGACTCCCCCCCGGGACACCCACCGGGGAGCTGTTTTTT.

This rearrangement joins TRBV19 to TRBJ1-1, with D perhaps matching TRBD1 (6 bases). The CDR3 consists of 14 residues. Trimming cost V 6 bases and J 4 bases, with 15 bases left between them. Germline loops: CDR1 LNHDA, CDR2 SQIVND (reference sequence). The CDR3: CASSGGRRFTEAFF. The CDR3 region has the DNA TGTGCCAGTAGCGGGGGGCGGAGGTTCACTGAAGCTTTCTTT.

In nucleotides, the CDR3 is TGTGCCAGCAGCTTAAGCTCGCGCACTAGCGGTGAGCAGTTCTTC. Its translation is CASSLSSRTSGEQFF. V gene TRBV11-2 combines with J gene TRBJ2-1, with 8 nucleotides matching TRBD2. This CDR3 has 15 amino acids. The germline gives CDR1 SGHAT, CDR2 FQNNGV. V shed 2 bases, J shed 9 bases, and the junction held 9 bases outside the gene matches.

This chain uses TRBV7-9 with TRBJ1-1, with TRBD1 identical over 8 bases. The CDR3 runs to 16 residues. Germline V lookup: CDR1 SEHNR, CDR2 FQNEAQ (reference sequence). Losses at the gene ends were 6 bases for V and 5 bases for J; bases not matched to a gene: 14. CDR3 DNA sequence: TGTGCCAGCAGACCAGGGGGCCGCGGCAGATGGACTGAAGCTTTCTTT. This encodes CASRPGGRGRWTEAFF.

The rearrangement links TRBV5-1 to TRBJ1-1; a possible D gene is TRBD1 (6 bases). The germline V and J ends were trimmed by 4 bases and 4 bases, with 11 bases remaining between them. CDR3 length: 13 residues. Germline values: CDR1 SGHRS, CDR2 YFSETQ. The CDR3 sequence is CASSAQGSTEAFF. The CDR3 region has the DNA TGCGCCAGCAGCGCACAGGGTAGCACTGAAGCTTTCTTT.